Shown below are 15 T cell receptor beta chains from a single sample sequenced in a study of cytomegalovirus exposure and HLA in healthy donors. 13 Jbeta primers and 60 Vbeta primers were used for the PCR. Sequencing used immunoSEQ multiplex PCR; TCRdb keeps in-frame clones, though not all of them. The sample records 95,000 or so clones, 81% being singletons. The specimen sequenced was PBMCs. The source of these receptors is a woman in her 70s in good health and CMV-seropositive.

This sequence joins TRBV11-3 and TRBJ2-1; D might be TRBD2 (7 bases). From germline, CDR1 is SGHNT and CDR2 YENEEA. The CDR3 covers 14 residues. Trimming shortened V by 0 bases and J by 9 bases, and 12 bases separated the two germline ends. The DNA of the CDR3 is TGTGCCAGCAGCTTAGAAAGGGGGGGCGGTGAGCAGTTCTTC. It yields the protein CASSLERGGGEQFF.

The V call is TRBV28, the J call TRBJ1-4; perhaps TRBD1 as D (6 bases). V lost 7 bases, J lost 7 bases, and 13 bases lay in between. Germline lookup yields CDR1 MDHEN and CDR2 SYDVKM. The CDR3 contains 13 residues. CDR3 residues: CASKLGGIEKLFF. In DNA, the CDR3 is TGTGCCAGCAAATTAGGGGGTATTGAAAAACTGTTTTTT. The full variable domain, in which reference TRBV28 and TRBJ1-4 provide the parts outside the CDR3, is DVKVTQSSRYLVKRTGEKVFLECVQDMDHENMFWYRQDPGLGLRLIYFSYDVKMKEKGDIPEGYSVSREKKERFSLILESASTNQTSMYLCASKLGGIEKLFFGSGTQLSVL.

The chain links TRBV19 to TRBJ2-5, with TRBD1 matching over 11 bases. Germline values: CDR1 LNHDA, CDR2 SQIVND (reference sequence). J gave up 5 bases and V 6 bases, and 11 bases lay outside the gene matches. The CDR3 is 16 amino acids. The CDR3 DNA reads as TGTGCCAGTAGGCTATCGGGACAGGGGGTTTGGGAGACCCAGTACTTC. Protein sequence: CASRLSGQGVWETQYF.

V is TRBV28 and J is TRBJ2-1; a weak D match, TRBD1 (6 bases). Germline V gene data show CDR1 as MDHEN and CDR2 as SYDVKM. V lost 8 bases, J lost 11 bases, and 16 bases lay in between. This CDR3 is 12 amino acids long. The CDR3 coding sequence is TGTGCCAGCCTAAACAGGGTCTCGCAGCAGTTCTTC. Protein: CASLNRVSQQFF.

This clone has only one observation. In the same sample, other DNA sequences code for this CDR3. V gene TRBV5-4 combines with J gene TRBJ2-7; a possible D gene is TRBD1 (5 bases). The V gene's germline CDR1 is SGHNT and CDR2 YYREEE (reference sequence). V lost 4 bases and J 2 bases, leaving 10 bases between the germline ends. The CDR3 contains 13 residues. DNA for the CDR3: TGTGCCAGCAGCCTGGCAGGGACCTACGAGCAGTACTTC. Its protein is CASSLAGTYEQYF.

The J gene is TRBJ2-1, the V gene TRBV9; 10 bases agree with TRBD1. CDR1 and CDR2 (germline): SGDLS, YYNGEE. This CDR3 region has 15 residues. J was trimmed by 5 bases and V by 0 bases; bases with no gene match: 2. The CDR3 loop reads CASSVVGTGDNEQFF. For the CDR3, the DNA is TGTGCCAGCAGCGTAGTGGGGACAGGGGACAATGAGCAGTTCTTC. Drawing the rest from reference TRBV9 and TRBJ2-1, the complete variable domain is DSGVTQTPKHLITATGQRVTLRCSPRSGDLSVYWYQQSLDQGLQFLIQYYNGEERAKGNILERFSAQQFPDLHSELNLSSLELGDSALYFCASSVVGTGDNEQFFGPGTRLTVL.

This CDR3 reads CASSLGGSSYEQYF. For the CDR3, the DNA is TGCGCCAGCAGCCTCGGGGGTAGCTCCTACGAGCAGTACTTC. The gene calls are TRBV5-1 and TRBJ2-5, with D tentatively TRBD2 (6 bases). Near its end, the DNA agrees better with TRBJ2-7, so the J call may be wrong. Germline-derived CDR1 and CDR2 are SGHRS and YFSETQ. CDR3 length equals 14 residues.

The rearrangement links TRBV6-5 to TRBJ1-4; maybe TRBD1 (5 bases). The germline V and J ends were trimmed by 6 bases and 7 bases, with 15 bases remaining between them. CDR1 and CDR2 (germline): MNHEY, SVGAGI. This CDR3 has 14 residues. The CDR3: CASRGIGRVEKLFF. CDR3 DNA: TGTGCCAGCAGGGGCATAGGCAGGGTTGAAAAACTGTTTTTT.

The chain is built from TRBV4-3 and TRBJ2-2; D may be TRBD2 (5 bases). The CDR3 loop spans 13 amino acids. From germline, CDR1 is LGHNA and CDR2 YSLEER. V lost 5 bases to trimming and J lost 7 bases, with 11 bases between them. The CDR3 DNA reads TGCGCCAGCAGCTACCTCGAGGGCGGGGAGCTGTTTTTT. Amino acids: CASSYLEGGELFF.

V usage is TRBV7-9 and J usage is TRBJ1-1; TRBD1 aligns across 7 bases. This CDR3 comprises 15 residues. V gave up 6 bases and J gave up 6 bases; unmatched junction bases: 13. Germline CDR1 reads SEHNR; CDR2 reads FQNEAQ (reference sequence). The CDR3 loop is CASRTADREVSEAFF. The CDR3 bases are TGTGCCAGCAGGACAGCCGACAGGGAAGTCTCTGAAGCTTTCTTT.

J is TRBJ1-1 and V is TRBV29-1; TRBD1 matches 8 bases. This CDR3 comprises 13 residues. The germline V gene encodes CDR1 SQVTM and CDR2 ANQGSEA. Germline trimming cut 7 bases from V and 1 base from J; bases unmatched to any gene: 5. The CDR3 coding sequence is TGCAGCGCCGACAGGGGAAGGAACACTGAAGCTTTCTTT. Its translation is CSADRGRNTEAFF.

The chain employs TRBV4-2 and TRBJ2-1; TRBD2 is a possible D gene (5 bases). The CDR3 has 17 amino acids. The germline V gene encodes CDR1 LGHNA and CDR2 YNFKEQ. V gave up 6 bases and J gave up 1 base, with 19 bases separating them. CDR3: CASSLRVGLHSYNEQFF. The CDR3 DNA reads TGTGCCAGCAGTCTACGGGTCGGACTCCATTCCTACAATGAGCAGTTCTTC.

This chain joins TRBV7-6 and TRBJ1-1; possible D gene TRBD1, 5 bases. Trimming removed 5 bases from V and 0 bases from J, with 10 bases in between. CDR1 is SGHVS and CDR2 is FNYEAQ in the germline V gene. The CDR3 runs 14 residues. CDR3 nucleotide sequence: TGTGCCAGCAGCCGCGGGACGATGAACACTGAAGCTTTCTTT. Translation gives CASSRGTMNTEAFF. Variable domain in full (rest from reference TRBV7-6 and TRBJ1-1): GAGVSQSPRYKVTKRGQDVALRCDPISGHVSLYWYRQALGQGPEFLTYFNYEAQQDKSGLPNDRFSAERPEGSISTLTIQRTEQRDSAMYRCASSRGTMNTEAFFGQGTRLTVV.

The chain carries TRBV7-2 and TRBJ2-7; 15 bases are a match to TRBD2. CDR1 and CDR2 from the germline V gene are SGHTA and FQGNSA. The CDR3 sequence is 19 residues long. J gave up 3 bases and V 3 bases, and 12 bases lay outside the gene matches. The CDR3 region is CASSLPPGLAGGWRYEQYF. The DNA of the CDR3 is TGTGCCAGCAGCTTGCCTCCGGGACTAGCGGGAGGTTGGCGCTACGAGCAGTACTTC.

The V call is TRBV2, the J call TRBJ2-5, with 9 bases that match TRBD2. V shed 3 bases, J shed 6 bases, and the junction held 5 bases outside the gene matches. The CDR3 covers 14 residues. Germline V CDR1 and CDR2: SNHLY, FYNNEI. This chain's CDR3 is CASSEREGRKTQYF. The CDR3 DNA is TGTGCCAGCAGTGAGCGGGAGGGCAGGAAGACCCAGTACTTC.